The clone carrying this T cell receptor (beta chain) was picked up many times. This record comes from a study of blood T cells in healthy people across ages. A second PCR of 7 to 11 cycles used a sample-barcoded 5' primer and a J-beta primer mix. From the 5' RACE reads, TCRdb called clonotypes with MiXCR, one entry per CDR3 protein. The data contain 800,000 to 950,000 distinct CDR3 sequences, approximately 35% of them singletons. This sequence originates from a man aged 18 to 30 in good health. The sequencing input was blood.

The CDR3 DNA sequence: TGTGCCAGCAGCACGCGGACTGAGTTGAACACCTTC. Residues: CASSTRTELNTF. V is TRBV7-2 and J is TRBJ1-2, with D unresolved. The germline V gene has CDR1 SGHTA and CDR2 FQGNSA. Trimming shortened V by 5 bases and J by 12 bases, and 16 bases separated the two germline ends. There are 12 residues in the CDR3.